The sequence of this TCR beta chain was determined in a study of T cell repertoires in cytomegalovirus infection. Overall study: Through public TCR beta signatures, both CMV infection and matching HLA type were indicated. The study, taken as a whole, reports: People with CMV and the relevant HLA were identified by cumulative public TCR beta family frequency.

A remark on this clonotype: Its target is unknown.

Via MiXCR, TCRdb re-called the reads, giving one row per CDR3 protein. Of just over 450,000 distinct CDR3 sequences in the sample, roughly 42% were seen once. Germline lookup yields CDR1 DFQATT and CDR2 SNEGSKA (reference sequence). V shed 4 bases, J shed 8 bases, and the junction held 2 bases outside the gene matches. The CDR3 spans 14 residues. Sequencing used cultured PBMCs, obtained from culture after CMV antigen stimulation. The clonotype comes from a human donor in good health (CMV status not recorded). Some clones in this sample may be carry-over from other donors' samples. This chain links TRBV20-1 with TRBJ2-1, with 16 bases identical to TRBD2. CDR3 in amino acids: CSATGTSGGDEQFF. The CDR3 DNA reads TGCAGTGCTACCGGGACTAGCGGGGGGGATGAGCAGTTCTTC.